This note documents a single T cell receptor beta chain sequence. The antigen remains undetermined. Other DNA sequences in this specimen translate into the identical CDR3. Clones were read by immunoSEQ multiplex PCR, and TCRdb kept only the in-frame ones, dropping some. The data hold 65,000 to 80,000 clones, with 80% to 90% observed a single time. These data come from a study of OX40 agonist ivuxolimab in advanced cancers. Study-wide results and caveats: Compared with others, partial responders at 0.1-3.0 mg/kg displayed clonal expansion among the lowest. CD8+ T cells (on average) carried more expanded clones than CD4+ T cells.

V lost 0 bases to trimming and J lost 2 bases, with 12 bases between them. CDR3 size: 15 residues. Germline V gene lookup returns CDR1 SGHRS and CDR2 YFSETQ. This sequence was found in an adult with an advanced solid tumor such as melanoma, head and neck, liver or kidney cancer. Specimen: CD4+ or CD8+ T cells sorted from blood, collected in a trial of the OX40 agonist ivuxolimab. This sequence joins TRBV5-1 and TRBJ2-7, with TRBD1 as a possible D gene (7 bases). The CDR3 loop reads CASSLATGEAYEQYF. The CDR3 coding sequence is TGCGCCAGCAGCTTGGCCACAGGGGAGGCCTACGAGCAGTACTTC.